A selection of T cell receptor beta chains follows, all from one sample in a study of T cell responses to AZD1222 COVID-19 vaccine. Clones were sequenced by immunoSEQ multiplex PCR, and TCRdb holds only the in-frame ones, with some missing. The sample comprises over 130,000 clones, 90% of which are singletons, and about 3.3% rests with the top ten. The sample was peripheral blood, taken 28 days after the second AZD1222 dose. Every receptor here comes from an adult who received the AZD1222 COVID-19 vaccine. Each CDR3 is given with its conserved first and last residue. A D gene is named only where the DNA matches it firmly. Size values are once, few and many counts, or a class for expanded clones, and some rows have none.

v_call,j_call,d_call,clone_size,cdr3_nt,cdr3_aa
TRBV10-2,TRBJ1-2,NA,few,TGCGCCAGCAGTGAGTCGTGGGGTTATGGCTACACCTTC,CASSESWGYGYTF
TRBV3-1/TRBV3-2,TRBJ2-5,TRBD2,NA,TGTGCCAGCAGCCAGCCGAAGGGACTAGCGGGAGCCGAGACCCAGTACTTC,CASSQPKGLAGAETQYF
TRBV11-2,TRBJ2-1,TRBD2,NA,TGTGCCAGCAGCTTTAGACTAGCGGGTACCTTAATCAATGAGCAGTTCTTC,CASSFRLAGTLINEQFF
TRBV30,TRBJ1-1,NA,NA,TGTGCCTGGAGGGCAGGGCCGAACACTGAAGCTTTCTTT,CAWRAGPNTEAFF
TRBV27,TRBJ2-1,TRBD2,NA,TGTGCCAGCAGTTTCCGTAGCGGGAGGGCCGGCAATGAGCAGTTCTTC,CASSFRSGRAGNEQFF
TRBV23-1,TRBJ1-4,NA,NA,TGCGCCAGCTACGCCTACCTGGACCTTATGGGTGAAAAACTGTTTTTT,CASYAYLDLMGEKLFF
TRBV2,TRBJ1-2,NA,NA,TGTGCCAGCAGTGAAGGCAGGGGCGTCGGCTATGGCTACACCTTC,CASSEGRGVGYGYTF
TRBV27,TRBJ2-1,TRBD1,NA,TGTGCCAGCAGCAAAGACAGGGGACACAATGAGCAGTTCTTC,CASSKDRGHNEQFF
TRBV15,TRBJ1-1,TRBD1,NA,TGTGCCACCAGCACAGACAGGGACACTGAAGCTTTCTTT,CATSTDRDTEAFF
TRBV6-1,TRBJ2-7,NA,NA,TGTGCCAGCAGTGAGGACAACAGCTACGAGCAGTACTTC,CASSEDNSYEQYF
TRBV27,TRBJ1-1,NA,NA,TGTGCCAGCAGTGGTTTTGAGGGCGAAAACACTGAAGCTTTCTTT,CASSGFEGENTEAFF
TRBV15,TRBJ2-7,NA,NA,TGTGCCACCAGCAGCATGCCAACGACAACCGGATACGAGCAGTACTTC,CATSSMPTTTGYEQYF
TRBV24-1,TRBJ1-5,TRBD1,NA,TGTGCCACCAGTGATTTGGACAGGGGGGTTTGTCAGCCCCAGCATTTT,CATSDLDRGVCQPQHF
TRBV5-6,TRBJ2-7,NA,NA,TGTGCCAGCAGCTTGCCAGGGACTTACTACGAGCAGTACTTC,CASSLPGTYYEQYF